These 11 T cell receptor beta chains were sequenced from one sample in a study of tumor-infiltrating lymphocytes in oesophageal squamous cell carcinoma. TCRdb independently ran MiXCR on the PCR reads; one entry per CDR3 protein. The profile shows about 18,000 distinct CDR3 sequences, roughly 40% of them singletons. The material sequenced was esophageal tumor tissue. The receptors here all came from a male donor with esophageal squamous cell carcinoma.

This clonotype was seen a handful of times. The chain is built from TRBV9 and TRBJ2-1; D remains ambiguous. The CDR3 covers 15 residues. V lost 6 bases and J lost 1, with 14 bases in between. Germline lookup yields CDR1 SGDLS and CDR2 YYNGEE. The CDR3 protein is CASNPMGSSYNEQFF. The CDR3, as DNA: TGTGCCAGCAACCCCATGGGTTCTTCCTACAATGAGCAGTTCTTC. Full variable domain (rest looked up from reference TRBV9 and TRBJ2-1): DSGVTQTPKHLITATGQRVTLRCSPRSGDLSVYWYQQSLDQGLQFLIQYYNGEERAKGNILERFSAQQFPDLHSELNLSSLELGDSALYFCASNPMGSSYNEQFFGPGTRLTVL.

The chain links TRBV12-3 or TRBV12-4 to TRBJ2-5; D possibly corresponds to TRBD1 (7 bases). Trimming took 2 bases from V and 2 from J, leaving 12 bases between them. This CDR3 spans 15 amino acids. In DNA form, the CDR3 reads TGTGCCAGCAGTTTAACCTCAGGGGGGCAAGAGACCCAGTACTTC. Protein product: CASSLTSGGQETQYF.

The genes are TRBV7-2 and TRBJ2-1; 7 bases are shared with TRBD2. From germline, CDR1 is SGHTA and CDR2 FQGNSA. The trim removed 3 bases at V and 1 base at J, leaving 3 bases unmatched. The CDR3 sequence is 15 residues long. CDR3 nucleotides: TGTGCCAGCAGCTTTAGTAGCGGGTCCTACAATGAGCAGTTCTTC. Protein: CASSFSSGSYNEQFF.

The J gene is TRBJ2-3, the V gene TRBV28, with 9 nucleotides matching TRBD1. The J call is in doubt because the DNA end fits TRBJ1-2 better. CDR1 is MDHEN and CDR2 is SYDVKM in the germline V gene. The CDR3 is 14 residues long. For the CDR3, the DNA is TGTGCCAGCACCCTGGGACAGGGAAGAGACGGCTACACCTTC. It encodes CASTLGQGRDGYTF.

Concerning this clonotype itself: A clone one base away is much larger, so this may be a read error. The rearrangement joins TRBV4-1 to TRBJ2-7, with 9 bases lining up with TRBD2. The CDR3 covers 16 residues. In germline, CDR1 is MGHRA, CDR2 YSYEKL. V was clipped by 3 bases and J by 7 bases; unmatched bases: 13. CDR3 sequence reads: CASSHLAGDSYNEQYF. As DNA, the CDR3 is TGCGCCAGCAGCCATTTAGCGGGAGACTCCTACAATGAGCAGTACTTC.

The rearrangement links TRBV6-6 to TRBJ1-2; 9 bases map to TRBD1. This CDR3 contains 12 residues. V lost 2 bases, J lost 12 bases, and 4 bases stayed unmatched. Germline lookup yields CDR1 MNHNY and CDR2 SVGAGI (reference sequence). The chain's CDR3 is CASSYLGQGDTF. DNA for the CDR3: TGTGCCAGCAGTTACCTGGGACAGGGAGACACCTTC.

This clonotype was seen only a few times. The missing conserved phenylalanine or tryptophan at the end of this CDR3 makes a read error likely. It is unclear where the CDR3 begins or ends on the DNA, so no DNA is shown, and the CDR3 is as TCRdb lists it. The chain combines TRBV6-6 with TRBJ2-7; the DNA was not used to check the table's D call, TRBD1. CDR1 and CDR2 from the germline V gene are MNHNY and SVGAGI (reference sequence). The CDR3 spans 15 residues, counting both ends. CDR3 residues: CASRLTVNYGYTFGS.

This clonotype was counted only a few times. The J gene is TRBJ2-7, the V gene TRBV7-2, with no clear D. The J call may be wrong; the DNA end is better matched by TRBJ2-5. CDR1 and CDR2 from the germline V gene are SGHTA and FQGNSA. This CDR3 is 12 amino acids long. This chain's CDR3 is CASSLDRETQYF. CDR3 nucleotides: TGTGCCAGCAGCTTAGATCGGGAGACCCAGTACTTC.

This clonotype was counted at least ten times. This rearrangement joins TRBV5-6 to TRBJ1-1; D remains ambiguous. Per the germline V gene, CDR1 is SGHDT and CDR2 is YYEEEE. V was pared by 6 bases and J by 3 bases, with 9 bases between. The CDR3 is 12 amino acids. CDR3 in amino acids: CASTRSDTEAFF. For the CDR3, the DNA is TGTGCCAGCACCCGGAGCGACACTGAAGCTTTCTTT.

This clonotype has only a few counts. This sequence joins TRBV20-1 and TRBJ1-1; D is undetermined. The CDR3 runs to 13 residues. Trimming shortened V by 0 bases and J by 0 bases, and 5 bases separated the two germline ends. The germline V gene has CDR1 DFQATT and CDR2 SNEGSKA (reference sequence). CDR3 sequence (DNA): TGCAGTGCTAGAGACCACTTGAACACTGAAGCTTTCTTT. Encoded protein: CSARDHLNTEAFF.

This clonotype is labeled medium-sized (0.01 to 0.1%). This chain uses TRBV7-9 with TRBJ2-7; 14 bases map to TRBD2. V was clipped by 3 bases and J by 3 bases; unmatched bases: 1. This CDR3 is built from 15 residues. CDR1 is SEHNR and CDR2 is FQNEAQ in the germline V gene (reference sequence). This CDR3 reads CASSLGTSGSYEQYF. CDR3 nucleotide sequence: TGTGCCAGCAGCTTGGGGACTAGCGGGAGCTACGAGCAGTACTTC.